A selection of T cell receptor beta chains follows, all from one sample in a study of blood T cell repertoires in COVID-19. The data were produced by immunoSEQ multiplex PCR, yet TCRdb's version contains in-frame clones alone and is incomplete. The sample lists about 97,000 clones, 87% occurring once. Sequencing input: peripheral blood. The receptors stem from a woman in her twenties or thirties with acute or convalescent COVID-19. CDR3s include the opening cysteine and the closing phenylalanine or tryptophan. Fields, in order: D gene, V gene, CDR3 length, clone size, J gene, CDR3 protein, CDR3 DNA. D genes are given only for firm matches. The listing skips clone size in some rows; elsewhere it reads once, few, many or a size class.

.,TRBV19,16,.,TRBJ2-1,CASSIEAPMGRNEQFF,TGTGCCAGTAGTATAGAGGCTCCCATGGGGAGGAATGAGCAGTTCTTC
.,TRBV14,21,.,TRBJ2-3,CASSRTEYGGGLLFLTDTQYF,TGTGCCAGCAGCCGTACGGAATATGGCGGGGGCCTACTATTTCTCACAGATACGCAGTATTTT
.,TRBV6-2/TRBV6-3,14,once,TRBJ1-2,CASSYSSRGYGYTF,TGTGCCAGCAGTTACTCTTCGCGGGGCTATGGCTACACCTTC
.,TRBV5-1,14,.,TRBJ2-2,CASSPETSPGELFF,TGCGCCAGCAGTCCCGAGACTAGTCCCGGGGAGCTGTTTTTT
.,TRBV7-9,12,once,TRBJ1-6,CASSYGNSPLHF,TGTGCCAGCAGCTACGGGAATTCACCCCTCCACTTT
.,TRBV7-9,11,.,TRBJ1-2,CASSSSYGYTF,TGTGCCAGCAGCTCTTCCTATGGCTACACCTTC
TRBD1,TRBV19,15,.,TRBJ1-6,CASNLRGPDNSPLHF,TGTGCCAGTAACTTGAGGGGGCCAGATAATTCACCCCTCCACTTT
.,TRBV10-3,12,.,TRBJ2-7,CAISETGREQYF,TGTGCCATCAGTGAGACAGGGCGCGAGCAGTACTTC
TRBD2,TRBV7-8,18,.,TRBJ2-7,CASSQIGLAGPSSYEQYF,TGTGCCAGCAGCCAAATAGGTCTAGCGGGACCGAGCTCCTACGAGCAGTACTTC
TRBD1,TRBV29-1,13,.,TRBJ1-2,CSVRDRVDYGYTF,TGCAGCGTTCGGGACAGGGTGGACTATGGCTACACCTTC
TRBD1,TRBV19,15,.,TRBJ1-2,CASSTVGQGYYGYTF,TGTGCCAGTAGTACCGTCGGACAGGGGTACTATGGCTACACCTTC
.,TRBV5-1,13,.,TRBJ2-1,CASSLPVNNEQFF,TGCGCCAGCAGCTTGCCAGTAAACAATGAGCAGTTCTTC
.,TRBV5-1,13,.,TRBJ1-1,CASSSTGNTEAFF,TGCGCCAGCAGCTCGACAGGGAACACTGAAGCTTTCTTT
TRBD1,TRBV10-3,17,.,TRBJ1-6,CAISEEGQGRYNSPLHF,TGTGCCATCAGTGAGGAAGGACAGGGAAGATATAATTCACCCCTCCACTTT
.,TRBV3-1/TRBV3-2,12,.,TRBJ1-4,CASSPRGEKLFF,TGTGCCAGCAGCCCCCGGGGGGAAAAACTGTTTTTT
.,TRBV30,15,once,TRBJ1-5,CAWSVGIGINQPQHF,TGTGCCTGGAGTGTCGGGATCGGGATCAATCAGCCCCAGCATTTT
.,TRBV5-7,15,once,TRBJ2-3,CASSLGDSITDTQYF,TGTGCCAGCAGCTTGGGGGACTCTATCACAGATACGCAGTATTTT
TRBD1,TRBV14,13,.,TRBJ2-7,CASSNTGVGEQYF,TGTGCCAGCAGCAATACAGGGGTAGGGGAGCAGTACTTC
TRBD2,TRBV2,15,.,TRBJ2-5,CASRLAGGRRETQYF,TGTGCCAGCAGGCTAGCGGGGGGCAGACGAGAGACCCAGTACTTC
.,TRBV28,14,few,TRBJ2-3,CASSLSQSADTQYF,TGTGCCAGCAGTTTATCCCAGTCTGCAGATACGCAGTATTTT
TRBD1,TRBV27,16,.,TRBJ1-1,CASSSGQGGLNTEAFF,TGTGCCAGCAGTTCGGGACAGGGGGGGTTGAACACTGAAGCTTTCTTT
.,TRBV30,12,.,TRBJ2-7,CAWTQGTYEQYF,TGTGCCTGGACCCAGGGAACCTACGAGCAGTACTTC
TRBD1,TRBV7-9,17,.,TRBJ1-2,CASSLNGTGLLNYGYTF,TGTGCCAGCAGCTTGAACGGGACAGGCCTTCTTAACTATGGCTACACCTTC
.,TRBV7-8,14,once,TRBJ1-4,CASSPNPGGKKLFF,TGTGCCAGCAGCCCCAACCCCGGAGGGAAAAAACTGTTTTTT
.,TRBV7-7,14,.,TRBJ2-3,CASSLWGGPDTQYF,TGTGCCAGCAGCTTATGGGGGGGCCCAGATACGCAGTATTTT
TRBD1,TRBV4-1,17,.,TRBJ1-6,CASSQVTGTGSNSPLHF,TGCGCCAGCAGCCAAGTGACCGGGACAGGGAGTAATTCACCCCTCCACTTT
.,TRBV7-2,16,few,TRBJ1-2,CASSFKTGAPVYGYTF,TGTGCCAGCAGCTTTAAGACAGGTGCCCCCGTATATGGCTACACCTTC